A single sample is the source of the 3 T cell receptor beta chains below, sequenced in a study of blood T cell repertoires in COVID-19. Repertoires were generated with immunoSEQ multiplex PCR, while TCRdb's copy carries only in-frame clones and drops some. The sample has fewer than 85,000 clones, around three quarters seen once. The sequencing input was peripheral blood. Receptors were obtained from a man aged 55 to 70 with active or convalescent COVID-19.

This chain uses TRBV4-1 with TRBJ1-4, with TRBD1 matching 9 bases. Trimming at V came to 4 bases and at J to 3 bases, leaving 3 bases not matched to a gene. CDR3 size: 15 residues. Looked up from germline, CDR1 is MGHRA and CDR2 is YSYEKL. CDR3 DNA: TGCGCCAGCAGCCTTCGACAGGGGGCTAATGAAAAACTGTTTTTT. Its translation: CASSLRQGANEKLFF.

This sequence joins TRBV4-3 and TRBJ2-7; D might be TRBD2 (5 bases). This CDR3 has 17 residues. Germline V CDR1 and CDR2: LGHNA, YSLEER. Trimming pared 2 bases from V and 1 base from J, leaving 18 bases between. As DNA, the CDR3 is TGCGCCAGCAGCCAACGGCTAGCCCAGTTGTCATCCTACGAGCAGTACTTC. Translating gives CASSQRLAQLSSYEQYF.

This rearrangement joins TRBV5-6 to TRBJ1-1; 8 bases map to TRBD1. V was pared by 4 bases and J by 6 bases, with 11 bases of the junction left unmatched. CDR3 size: 15 residues. Germline assignment: CDR1 SGHDT and CDR2 YYEEEE. The CDR3 here is CASSVDTGGDAEAFF. Here the CDR3 DNA reads TGTGCCAGCAGCGTCGACACAGGGGGAGACGCTGAAGCTTTCTTT.